The rows below give T cell receptor beta chains drawn from one sample of a study of CD8+CD57+ T cells in acquired aplastic anemia. One entry per CDR3 protein, called by TCRdb with MiXCR from the reads. The table records roughly 190,000 distinct CDR3 sequences, 54% of them present only once. The source material was sorted CD4+, CD8+, or CD8+CD57+ T cells (not recorded which) from PBMCs. The receptors were sampled from a human donor in good health, serving as a control. Each CDR3 is given with its conserved first and last residue. The order of the fields is J gene, D gene, clone size, V gene, CDR3 DNA, CDR3 protein. D genes are given only for firm matches. Size is omitted from some rows. Given values are once, few, many or a class for expanded clones.

TRBJ1-6	.	.	TRBV19	TGTGCCAGTAGTATATTGCCGGATGATTCACCCCTCCACTTT	CASSILPDDSPLHF
TRBJ2-3	TRBD2	.	TRBV2	TGTGCCAGCAGCCAGCGGGGGATCGATACGCAGTATTTT	CASSQRGIDTQYF
TRBJ1-1	.	.	TRBV12-3/TRBV12-4	TGTGCCAGCAGTTTGAGGGAGATTGAAGCTTTCTTT	CASSLREIEAFF
TRBJ1-1	.	many	TRBV5-1	TGCGCCAGCAGCTTGCTTCCGGGGGTGAACACTGAAGCTTTCTTT	CASSLLPGVNTEAFF
TRBJ1-2	.	.	TRBV6-2/TRBV6-3	TGTGCTAGCAGTCTTGTTGGTCGGACTTATGGCTACACCTTC	CASSLVGRTYGYTF
TRBJ1-4	.	many	TRBV7-8	TGTGCCAGCAGCTTTTCGTCAGGGTTAAGCGAAAAACTGTTTTTT	CASSFSSGLSEKLFF
TRBJ1-6	.	once	TRBV2	TGTGCCAGCAGTCCGCGCACAGGTTATAATTCACCCCTCCACTTT	CASSPRTGYNSPLHF
TRBJ2-5	.	many	TRBV5-1	TGCGCCAGCAGCTTTAGGGCAACCCCCCAAGAGACCCAGTACTTC	CASSFRATPQETQYF
TRBJ2-7	TRBD1	.	TRBV20-1	TGCAGTGCTAGACCGACAGGGGGGAGCTCCTACGAGCAGTACTTC	CSARPTGGSSYEQYF
TRBJ1-2	TRBD1	many	TRBV7-9	TGTGCCAGCAGCTGGGGACAGGGGGCCGAAGGCTACACCTTC	CASSWGQGAEGYTF
TRBJ1-2	.	many	TRBV6-2/TRBV6-3	TGTGCCAGCAAACCCAGGGAACTTAACTATGGCTACACCTTC	CASKPRELNYGYTF
TRBJ2-7	TRBD1	.	TRBV20-1	TGCAGTGCTAGGGCAGGGGGCTCCTACGAGCAGTACTTC	CSARAGGSYEQYF
TRBJ1-2	.	few	TRBV19	TGTGCCAGTAGTATACAGGGTTTCTATGGCTACACCTTC	CASSIQGFYGYTF
TRBJ2-7	TRBD2	.	TRBV20-1	TGCAGTATGACTAGCGGGGGTGCCACCTACGAGCAGTACTTC	CSMTSGGATYEQYF
TRBJ2-3	TRBD2	once	TRBV19	TGTGCCAGCAGTATGAGGACTAGCGGGGAGGCGGATACGCAGTATTTT	CASSMRTSGEADTQYF
TRBJ2-3	TRBD2	many	TRBV28	TGTGCCAGCAGGACGGGGGGAGGTACGCAGTATTTT	CASRTGGGTQYF
TRBJ1-1	.	few	TRBV7-2	TGTGCCAGCAGTATCGACGGGGGGACGAACACTGAAGCTTTCTTT	CASSIDGGTNTEAFF
TRBJ1-2	.	.	TRBV7-3	TGTGCCAGCAGCTTAGCACCGGACCCCTATGGCTACACCTTC	CASSLAPDPYGYTF
TRBJ2-2	TRBD2	.	TRBV24-1	TGTGCCACCAGTGATTCCCCCGGGACTAGCGGGTCGGGAGGTACCGGGGAGCTGTTTTTT	CATSDSPGTSGSGGTGELFF
TRBJ2-5	TRBD2	.	TRBV24-1	TGTGCCACCCCACGTCTAGCGGGGGCGTATCAAGAGACCCAGTACTTC	CATPRLAGAYQETQYF